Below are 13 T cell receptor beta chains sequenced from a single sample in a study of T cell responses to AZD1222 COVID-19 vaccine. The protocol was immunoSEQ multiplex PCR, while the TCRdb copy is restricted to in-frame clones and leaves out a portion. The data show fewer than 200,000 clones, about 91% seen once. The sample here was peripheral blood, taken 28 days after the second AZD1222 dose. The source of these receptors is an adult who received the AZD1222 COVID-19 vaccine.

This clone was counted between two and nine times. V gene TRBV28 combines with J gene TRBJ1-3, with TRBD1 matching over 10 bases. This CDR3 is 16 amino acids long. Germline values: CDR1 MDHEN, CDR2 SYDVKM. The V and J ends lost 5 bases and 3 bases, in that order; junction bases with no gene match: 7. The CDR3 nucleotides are TGTGCCAGCAGTACAAGGACAGGGGGACGTGGAAACACCATATATTTT. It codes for CASSTRTGGRGNTIYF.

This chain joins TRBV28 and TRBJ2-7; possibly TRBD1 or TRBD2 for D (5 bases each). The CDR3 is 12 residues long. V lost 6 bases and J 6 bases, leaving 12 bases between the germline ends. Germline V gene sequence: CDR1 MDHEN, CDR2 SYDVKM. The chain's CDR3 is CASRSGTREQYF. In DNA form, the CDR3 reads TGTGCCAGCAGGTCCGGGACCCGCGAGCAGTACTTC.

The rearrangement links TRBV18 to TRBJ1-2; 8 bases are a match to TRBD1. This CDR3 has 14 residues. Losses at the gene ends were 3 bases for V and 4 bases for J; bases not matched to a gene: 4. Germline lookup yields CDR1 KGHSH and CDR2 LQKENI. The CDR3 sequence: CASSPKTGGYGYTF. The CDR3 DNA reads TGTGCCAGCTCACCGAAAACAGGGGGCTATGGCTACACCTTC.

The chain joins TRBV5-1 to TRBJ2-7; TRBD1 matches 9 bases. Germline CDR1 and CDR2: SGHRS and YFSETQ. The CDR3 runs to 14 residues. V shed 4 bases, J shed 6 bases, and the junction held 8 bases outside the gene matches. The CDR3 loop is CASSPGTGSTEQYF. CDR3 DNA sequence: TGCGCCAGCAGCCCCGGGACAGGGTCTACCGAGCAGTACTTC.

The CDR3: CATRGAGPYNEQFF. The CDR3 nucleotides are TGTGCCACCCGAGGGGCAGGCCCCTACAATGAGCAGTTCTTC. The chain couples TRBV24-1 to TRBJ2-1; D tentatively fits TRBD1 or TRBD2 (5 bases each). The CDR3 contains 14 residues. CDR1 and CDR2 from the germline V gene are KGHDR and SFDVKD. Trimming left V 9 bases short and J 2 bases short, with 13 bases between.

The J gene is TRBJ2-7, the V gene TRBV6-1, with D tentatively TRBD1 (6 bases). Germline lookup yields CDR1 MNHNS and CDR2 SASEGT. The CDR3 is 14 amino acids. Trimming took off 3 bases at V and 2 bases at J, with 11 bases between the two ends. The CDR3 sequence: CASSELGAPYEQYF. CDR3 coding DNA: TGTGCCAGCAGTGAGCTGGGGGCCCCCTACGAGCAGTACTTC.

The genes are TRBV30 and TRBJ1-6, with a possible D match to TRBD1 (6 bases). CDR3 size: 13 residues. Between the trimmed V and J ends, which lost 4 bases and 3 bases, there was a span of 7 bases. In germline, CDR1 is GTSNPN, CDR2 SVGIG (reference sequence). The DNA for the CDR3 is TGTGCCTGGAAGGACAGCTATAATTCACCCCTCCACTTT. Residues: CAWKDSYNSPLHF.

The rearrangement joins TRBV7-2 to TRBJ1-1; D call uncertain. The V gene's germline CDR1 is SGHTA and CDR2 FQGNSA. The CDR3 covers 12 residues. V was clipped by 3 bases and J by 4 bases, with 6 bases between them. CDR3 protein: CASSLDATEAFF. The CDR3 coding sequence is TGTGCCAGCAGCTTGGACGCCACTGAAGCTTTCTTT.

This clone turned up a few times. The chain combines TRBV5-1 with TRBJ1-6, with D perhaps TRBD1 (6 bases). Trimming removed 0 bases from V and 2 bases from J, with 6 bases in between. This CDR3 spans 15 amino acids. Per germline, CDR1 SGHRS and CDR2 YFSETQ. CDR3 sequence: CASSLDRAYNSPLHF. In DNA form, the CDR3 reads TGCGCCAGCAGCTTGGACAGGGCCTATAATTCACCCCTCCACTTT.

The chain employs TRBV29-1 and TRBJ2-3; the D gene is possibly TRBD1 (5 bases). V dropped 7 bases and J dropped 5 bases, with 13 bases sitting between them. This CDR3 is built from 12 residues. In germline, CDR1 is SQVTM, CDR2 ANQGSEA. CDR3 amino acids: CSGRLGRDTQYF. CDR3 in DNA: TGCAGCGGCCGACTGGGGCGAGATACGCAGTATTTT.

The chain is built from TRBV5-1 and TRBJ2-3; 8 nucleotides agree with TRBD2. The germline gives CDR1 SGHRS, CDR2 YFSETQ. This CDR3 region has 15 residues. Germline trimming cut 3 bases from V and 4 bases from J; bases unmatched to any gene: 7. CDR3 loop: CASSSGTSSPDTQYF. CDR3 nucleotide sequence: TGCGCCAGCAGCTCAGGGACTAGTAGCCCAGATACGCAGTATTTT.

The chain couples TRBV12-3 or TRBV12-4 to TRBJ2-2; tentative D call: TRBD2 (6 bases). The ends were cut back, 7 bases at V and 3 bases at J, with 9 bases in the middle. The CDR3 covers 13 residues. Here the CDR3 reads CASTEGDTGELFF. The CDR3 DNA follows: TGTGCCAGCACGGAGGGTGACACCGGGGAGCTGTTTTTT.

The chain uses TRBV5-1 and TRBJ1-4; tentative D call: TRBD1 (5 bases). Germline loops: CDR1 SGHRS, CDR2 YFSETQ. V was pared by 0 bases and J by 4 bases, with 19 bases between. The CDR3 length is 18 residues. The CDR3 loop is CASSLASSGPGNNEKLFF. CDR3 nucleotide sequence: TGCGCCAGCAGCTTGGCCTCCTCGGGGCCAGGGAATAATGAAAAACTGTTTTTT.